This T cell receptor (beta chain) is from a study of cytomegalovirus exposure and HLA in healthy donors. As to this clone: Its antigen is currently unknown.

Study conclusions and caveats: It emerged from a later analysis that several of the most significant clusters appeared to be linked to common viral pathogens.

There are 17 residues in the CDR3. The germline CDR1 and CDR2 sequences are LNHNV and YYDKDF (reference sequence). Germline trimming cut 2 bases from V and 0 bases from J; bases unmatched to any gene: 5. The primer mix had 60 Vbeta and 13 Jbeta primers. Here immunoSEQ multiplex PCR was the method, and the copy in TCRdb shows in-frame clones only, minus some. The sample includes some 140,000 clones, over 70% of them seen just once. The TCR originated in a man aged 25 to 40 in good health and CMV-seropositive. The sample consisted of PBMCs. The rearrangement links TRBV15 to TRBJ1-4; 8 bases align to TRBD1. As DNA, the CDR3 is TGTGCCACCAGCAGATACAGGGGGTCGGCAACTAATGAAAAACTGTTTTTT. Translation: CATSRYRGSATNEKLFF.